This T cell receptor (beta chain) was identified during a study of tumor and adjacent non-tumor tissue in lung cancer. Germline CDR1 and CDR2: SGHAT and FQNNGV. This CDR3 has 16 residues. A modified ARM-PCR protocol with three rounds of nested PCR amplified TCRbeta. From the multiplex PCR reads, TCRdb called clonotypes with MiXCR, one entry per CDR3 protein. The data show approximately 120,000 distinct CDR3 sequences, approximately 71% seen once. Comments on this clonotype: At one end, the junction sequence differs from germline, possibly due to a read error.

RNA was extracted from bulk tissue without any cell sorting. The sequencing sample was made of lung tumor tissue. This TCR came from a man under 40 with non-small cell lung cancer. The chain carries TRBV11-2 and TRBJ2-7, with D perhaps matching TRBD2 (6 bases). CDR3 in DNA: TGTGCCAGCAGCTTAGAAGAATTGGAGGGAACATACGAACAGTACTTC. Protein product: CASSLEELEGTYEQYF.